What follows are 5 T cell receptor beta chains derived from one specimen sequenced in a study of T cells in localized non-small cell lung cancer. Clones were read by immunoSEQ multiplex PCR, and TCRdb kept only the in-frame ones, dropping some. Seen here are approximately 21,000 clones, roughly nine tenths observed once, and the top ten hold 13%. The sample was peripheral blood, taken before any cancer treatment. These receptors were obtained from a male donor older than 55 with stage I lung adenocarcinoma.

This sequence joins TRBV28 and TRBJ1-2; D gene uncertain. V lost 1 base to trimming and J lost 0 bases, with 9 bases between them. The germline V gene has CDR1 MDHEN and CDR2 SYDVKM. CDR3 length equals 15 residues. This chain's CDR3 is CASSLYTDSNYGYTF. The CDR3 region has the DNA TGTGCCAGCAGTTTATATACAGACTCTAACTATGGCTACACCTTC.

With regard to this clone: Other DNA sequences in this sample translate to the same CDR3. The V call is TRBV7-2, the J call TRBJ2-5; TRBD2 agrees at 7 bases. Germline V lookup: CDR1 SGHTA, CDR2 FQGNSA. The CDR3 loop spans 14 amino acids. V shed 5 bases, J shed 2 bases, and the junction held 5 bases outside the gene matches. CDR3 region: CASSPAGEQETQYF. CDR3 nucleotides: TGTGCCAGCAGCCCCGCGGGGGAACAAGAGACCCAGTACTTC.

The chain is built from TRBV9 and TRBJ2-5; 8 positions match TRBD1. The CDR3 totals 17 residues. In germline, CDR1 is SGDLS, CDR2 YYNGEE. V gave up 0 bases and J gave up 5 bases; unmatched junction bases: 12. CDR3 region: CASSVGGGETGVETQYF. The CDR3 DNA reads TGTGCCAGCAGCGTAGGAGGAGGGGAGACAGGGGTGGAGACCCAGTACTTC.

This chain connects TRBV28 to TRBJ1-5; tentative D call: TRBD1 (5 bases). The CDR3 runs to 15 residues. Trimming took off 4 bases at V and 3 bases at J, with 13 bases between the two ends. Per germline, CDR1 MDHEN and CDR2 SYDVKM. CDR3 loop: CASSSSGILNQPQHF. Here the CDR3 DNA reads TGTGCCAGCAGTTCGTCAGGGATACTCAATCAGCCCCAGCATTTT. The variable domain in full, with the rest retrieved from reference TRBV28 and TRBJ1-5, is DVKVTQSSRYLVKRTGEKVFLECVQDMDHENMFWYRQDPGLGLRLIYFSYDVKMKEKGDIPEGYSVSREKKERFSLILESASTNQTSMYLCASSSSGILNQPQHFGDGTRLSIL.

J is TRBJ2-7 and V is TRBV6-1; weak D call: TRBD2 (5 bases). V was trimmed by 3 bases and J by 6 bases, leaving 9 bases between them. Germline V CDR1 and CDR2: MNHNS, SASEGT. This CDR3 is built from 12 residues. This CDR3 reads CASSDWRREQYF. CDR3 sequence (DNA): TGTGCCAGCAGTGATTGGAGGCGCGAGCAGTACTTC.